A single sample is the source of the 18 T cell receptor beta chains below, sequenced in a study of blood T cell repertoires in COVID-19. The protocol was immunoSEQ multiplex PCR, while the TCRdb copy is restricted to in-frame clones and leaves out a portion. Counted here are about 440,000 clones, 90% occurring once; the ten biggest clones make up more than 0.55%. Sequences were obtained from PBMCs or T cells enriched from blood (not recorded which). Receptors were obtained from a man aged 18 to 30 who had recovered from COVID-19.

The chain carries TRBV5-4 and TRBJ2-1; TRBD2 agrees at 14 bases. Germline V gene lookup returns CDR1 SGHNT and CDR2 YYREEE (reference sequence). The CDR3 totals 19 residues. V dropped 0 bases and J dropped 9; count of bases not matched to a gene: 14. The CDR3 coding sequence is TGTGCCAGCAGCTTGGCGGGTTCGCGACTAGCGGGAGGGCCCCGTGAGCAGTTCTTC. Translated, it gives CASSLAGSRLAGGPREQFF. Full variable domain (remainder filled in from reference TRBV5-4 and TRBJ2-1): ETGVTQSPTHLIKTRGQQVTLRCSSQSGHNTVSWYQQALGQGPQFIFQYYREEENGRGNFPPRFSGLQFPNYSSELNVNALELDDSALYLCASSLAGSRLAGGPREQFFGPGTRLTVL.

On this clone: Germline is not matched at one junction end, which may reflect a read error. The rearrangement joins TRBV24-1 to TRBJ1-1; maybe TRBD1 (6 bases). Germline CDR1 is KGHDR and CDR2 is SFDVKD. The CDR3 loop spans 14 amino acids. The CDR3 protein is CATSDPRGSGETFF. In nucleotides, the CDR3 is TGTGCCACCAGTGATCCCAGGGGAAGCGGTGAAACTTTCTTT.

V usage is TRBV3-1 (or the pseudogene TRBV3-2) and J usage is TRBJ1-2, with 8 nucleotides matching TRBD1. The CDR3 runs to 15 residues. J lost 5 bases, V lost 4 bases, and 9 bases had no gene match. Germline values: CDR1 LGHDT, CDR2 YNNKEL (reference sequence). Here the CDR3 DNA reads TGTGCCAGCAGCCGGGGGACAGGTTTGGGATATGGCTACACCTTC. It is translated as CASSRGTGLGYGYTF.

The chain links TRBV28 to TRBJ2-4, with a tentative D call TRBD2 (5 bases). Per germline, CDR1 MDHEN and CDR2 SYDVKM. With 6 bases removed from V and 2 bases from J, the gap between germline ends came to 14 bases. This CDR3 comprises 15 residues. The CDR3 sequence is CASRKLSGTKNIQYF. The CDR3 bases are TGTGCCAGCAGAAAGTTATCGGGGACCAAAAACATTCAGTACTTC.

This chain joins TRBV5-4 and TRBJ2-2, with 8 bases fitting TRBD1. CDR1 is SGHNT and CDR2 is YYREEE in the germline V gene (reference sequence). Losses at the gene ends were 0 bases for V and 8 bases for J; bases not matched to a gene: 9. The CDR3 is made up of 16 amino acids. The CDR3 region has the DNA TGTGCCAGCAGCTTGGGGAACAGGGGGTCCTCGGGGGAGCTGTTTTTT. Its protein is CASSLGNRGSSGELFF.

This sequence joins TRBV19 and TRBJ2-1; 7 nucleotides match TRBD2. Germline CDR1 LNHDA, CDR2 SQIVND (reference sequence). The CDR3 consists of 19 residues. Trimming removed 9 bases from V and 2 bases from J; junction bases left unmatched: 22. CDR3 sequence: CASHPGRPDYLHPYNEQFF. In DNA, the CDR3 is TGTGCCAGCCACCCCGGGAGGCCGGATTATTTGCACCCCTACAATGAGCAGTTCTTC.

The chain combines TRBV18 with TRBJ1-5; 11 bases are shared with TRBD1. The CDR3 runs to 14 residues. Losses at the gene ends were 6 bases for V and 5 bases for J; bases not matched to a gene: 3. Per germline, CDR1 KGHSH and CDR2 LQKENI. For the CDR3, the DNA is TGTGCCAGCTCGCGGACAGGGGGCGATCAGCCCCAGCATTTT. It translates to CASSRTGGDQPQHF.

This clone came up once. This sequence joins TRBV2 and TRBJ1-1; TRBD1 might be the D (6 bases). CDR1 is SNHLY, CDR2 FYNNEI, per germline. The CDR3 runs to 14 residues. V was cut by 6 bases and J by 8 bases, with 19 bases left in between. CDR3 bases: TGTGCCAGCAGGCCGGACAGTCTCCCCCCCGAAGCTTTCTTT. Translation: CASRPDSLPPEAFF.

This sequence joins TRBV29-1 and TRBJ2-3; 10 nucleotides match TRBD1. Trimming took 7 bases from V and 5 from J; bases not matched to a gene: 12. The CDR3 spans 15 residues. Germline CDR1 is SQVTM and CDR2 is ANQGSEA. For the CDR3, the DNA is TGCAGCGGAGACCCAGACAGGGGGCGGGGAGATACGCAGTATTTT. Its translation: CSGDPDRGRGDTQYF.

The chain joins TRBV11-3 to TRBJ1-2, with 8 positions matching TRBD1. Per the germline V gene, CDR1 is SGHNT and CDR2 is YENEEA. CDR3 length equals 16 residues. V was pared by 1 base and J by 7 bases, with 11 bases of the junction left unmatched. The CDR3 region has the DNA TGTGCCAGCAGCTTAGTTCCGAAGCGGACAGGGAGTGGCTACACCTTC. Encoded protein: CASSLVPKRTGSGYTF. Full variable domain (outside the CDR3, taken from reference TRBV11-3 and TRBJ1-2): EAGVVQSPRYKIIEKKQPVAFWCNPISGHNTLYWYLQNLGQGPELLIRYENEEAVDDSQLPKDRFSAERLKGVDSTLKIQPAELGDSAVYLCASSLVPKRTGSGYTFGSGTRLTVV.

The gene calls are TRBV5-4 and TRBJ2-1, with 9 bases lining up with TRBD2. With V trimmed by 4 bases and J by 9 bases, 20 bases remained unmatched. CDR1 is SGHNT, CDR2 YYREEE, per germline (reference sequence). This CDR3 is 18 amino acids long. CDR3 residues: CASSKNTPSAGGPREQFF. The CDR3 nucleotides read TGTGCCAGCAGCAAAAATACCCCTTCGGCGGGGGGGCCCCGTGAGCAGTTCTTC.

This clone has only one observation. V gene TRBV6-4 combines with J gene TRBJ2-1; 9 bases match TRBD2. Germline V gene lookup returns CDR1 MRHNA and CDR2 SNTAGT. The CDR3 has 17 residues. With V trimmed by 6 bases and J by 6 bases, 15 bases remained unmatched. CDR3 in DNA: TGTGCCAGCAGGGTTGAAGAGTTAGCGGGGGTTTTCAATGAGCAGTTCTTC. Its protein product is CASRVEELAGVFNEQFF.

The DNA of the CDR3 is TGTGCCAGTAGTCTACAGGGGGCCGGGGAGCTGTTTTTT. This encodes CASSLQGAGELFF. The chain links TRBV19 to TRBJ2-2; the match to TRBD1 covers 8 bases. The CDR3 is 13 residues long. V was clipped by 5 bases and J by 6 bases; unmatched bases: 2. CDR1 LNHDA and CDR2 SQIVND come from the germline V gene (reference sequence).

The chain carries TRBV7-9 and TRBJ2-3, with TRBD2 identical over 7 bases. The germline V gene has CDR1 SEHNR and CDR2 FQNEAQ (reference sequence). There are 13 residues in the CDR3. V dropped 3 bases and J dropped 3; count of bases not matched to a gene: 0. CDR3 bases: TGTGCCAGCAGCTTCGGGGGGACAGATACGCAGTATTTT. This sequence encodes CASSFGGTDTQYF.

This clone was seen only once. J is TRBJ1-1 and V is TRBV10-3, with TRBD1 as a possible D gene (6 bases). Per germline, CDR1 ENHRY and CDR2 SYGVKD. Trimming stripped 5 bases from V and 1 base from J, with 8 bases between. The CDR3 consists of 13 residues. The CDR3 DNA is TGTGCCATCAGTATGGACAGGAACACTGAAGCTTTCTTT. Amino acid sequence: CAISMDRNTEAFF.

The genes are TRBV7-3 and TRBJ2-1; 9 bases line up with TRBD2. The J segment lost 0 bases and the V segment lost 7 bases, leaving 16 bases of the junction unmatched. The CDR3 spans 19 residues. Germline V CDR1 and CDR2: SGHTA, FQGTGA. The DNA of the CDR3 is TGTGCCAGCAAACAAGCGGGGGGCATAACATCCGACTCCTACAATGAGCAGTTCTTC. Protein product: CASKQAGGITSDSYNEQFF.

The gene calls are TRBV24-1 and TRBJ1-1, with D unclear. The CDR3 runs to 12 residues. V was pared by 4 bases and J by 11 bases, with 13 bases between. Germline values: CDR1 KGHDR, CDR2 SFDVKD. The CDR3 DNA reads TGTGCCACCAGTGAGATCCTTGGTCGGGCTTTCTTT. Translated, it gives CATSEILGRAFF.

This clone showed up just once. The chain uses TRBV28 and TRBJ1-2, with TRBD1 identical over 7 bases. This CDR3 region has 15 residues. Germline assignment: CDR1 MDHEN and CDR2 SYDVKM. Trimming cost V 6 bases and J 1 base; bases outside gene matches: 8. CDR3 sequence reads: CASRPDRFGNYGYTF. As DNA, the CDR3 is TGTGCCAGCAGGCCGGACAGGTTTGGTAACTATGGCTACACCTTC.